Each of the 13 T cell receptor beta chains below was sequenced from the same sample in a study of PD-L1 blockade in urothelial cancer. Data came from immunoSEQ multiplex PCR; TCRdb stores just in-frame clones and leaves some out. The repertoire holds 55,000 to 70,000 clones, with approximately 80% as singletons. Source: PBMCs, taken around atezolizumab (anti-PD-L1) treatment. The receptor source for this set is a man aged 70-80 years with urothelial cancer.

This chain uses TRBV29-1 with TRBJ1-2, with D maybe TRBD1 (6 bases). The germline CDR1 and CDR2 sequences are SQVTM and ANQGSEA. This CDR3 spans 13 amino acids. V was pared by 0 bases and J by 5 bases, with 10 bases between. The CDR3 spells CSVEEGGGYGYTF. DNA of the CDR3: TGCAGCGTTGAAGAAGGGGGGGGGTATGGCTACACCTTC.

The gene calls are TRBV2 and TRBJ2-2, with 12 bases matching TRBD2. The CDR3 consists of 17 residues. Trimming removed 4 bases from V and 6 bases from J; junction bases left unmatched: 9. From germline, CDR1 is SNHLY and CDR2 FYNNEI. As DNA, the CDR3 is TGTGCCAGCAGTGGCACTAGCGGGAGGTTCCGGTCCGGGGAGCTGTTTTTT. Residues: CASSGTSGRFRSGELFF.

The V call is TRBV4-1, the J call TRBJ1-1, with D maybe TRBD1 (5 bases). The CDR3 length is 13 residues. In germline, CDR1 is MGHRA, CDR2 YSYEKL. The ends were cut back, 4 bases at V and 6 bases at J, with 12 bases in the middle. The CDR3 DNA reads TGCGCCAGCAGCCGGCTGGTAGGGGCTGAAGCTTTCTTT. Residues: CASSRLVGAEAFF.

The rearrangement links TRBV11-1 to TRBJ2-5; tentatively, D is TRBD2 (5 bases). There are 15 residues in the CDR3. Trimming shortened V by 2 bases and J by 1 base, and 11 bases separated the two germline ends. Germline CDR1 is SGHAT and CDR2 is FQDESV (reference sequence). As DNA, the CDR3 is TGTGCCAGCAGCTTACGAGGGTCGTCCCAAGAGACCCAGTACTTC. It yields the protein CASSLRGSSQETQYF.

The chain uses TRBV11-2 and TRBJ2-2, with a weak D call TRBD2 (6 bases). The CDR3 length is 16 residues. V was cut by 1 base and J by 6 bases, with 15 bases left in between. Germline CDR1 and CDR2: SGHAT and FQNNGV. The DNA for the CDR3 is TGTGCCAGCAGCTTAGTCTGGGACTGGGGGGCCGGGGAGCTGTTTTTT. This encodes CASSLVWDWGAGELFF.

CDR3 DNA: TGTGCCAGCAGCGCTTGGACTAGCGGGAGTTGGGAGACCCAGTACTTC. Translated, it gives CASSAWTSGSWETQYF. The chain employs TRBV7-9 and TRBJ2-5; 13 bases are a match to TRBD2. V shed 5 bases and J 5 bases; nucleotides not matched to a gene: 8. The germline V gene encodes CDR1 SEHNR and CDR2 FQNEAQ (reference sequence). This CDR3 is built from 16 residues.

The V gene is TRBV11-2, the J gene TRBJ2-4; D is possibly TRBD2 (6 bases). The length of the CDR3 is 16 residues. The germline V gene has CDR1 SGHAT and CDR2 FQNNGV. V was cut by 1 base and J by 0 bases, with 10 bases left in between. The CDR3 here is CASSLGMGLAKNIQYF. The DNA of the CDR3 is TGTGCCAGCAGCTTAGGAATGGGACTAGCCAAAAACATTCAGTACTTC.

In its sample, this clone was seen once. The V and J genes are TRBV2 and TRBJ1-5, with 8 bases identical to TRBD1. Trimming took 3 bases from V and 7 from J; bases not matched to a gene: 8. CDR1 is SNHLY and CDR2 is FYNNEI in the germline V gene. The CDR3 totals 15 residues. The CDR3 nucleotides read TGTGCCAGCAGTGAGGCCAGGGGGCTAAAACAGCCCCAGCATTTT. As protein: CASSEARGLKQPQHF. Using reference TRBV2 and TRBJ1-5 for the parts outside the CDR3, the full variable domain is EPEVTQTPSHQVTQMGQEVILRCVPISNHLYFYWYRQILGQKVEFLVSFYNNEISEKSEIFDDQFSVERPDGSNFTLKIRSTKLEDSAMYFCASSEARGLKQPQHFGDGTRLSIL.

This clone was seen once. The chain has TRBV7-3 and TRBJ2-3; 11 nucleotides line up with TRBD2. The CDR3 has 17 residues. The junction had 11 bases not matched to a gene; V was cut back by 3 bases and J by 6 bases. Per the germline V gene, CDR1 is SGHTA and CDR2 is FQGTGA. The CDR3 here is CASSLGGLAGGRDTQYF. The CDR3 bases are TGTGCCAGCAGCTTGGGGGGGCTAGCGGGAGGTAGGGATACGCAGTATTTT.

V and J are TRBV30 and TRBJ1-5, with 7 bases aligning to TRBD1. The V and J ends lost 3 bases and 5 bases, in that order; junction bases with no gene match: 4. Germline V CDR1 and CDR2: GTSNPN, SVGIG (reference sequence). The CDR3 is 13 residues long. Here the CDR3 DNA reads TGTGCCTGGAGCGACAGGGTGGATCAGCCCCAGCATTTT. This encodes CAWSDRVDQPQHF. The full variable domain, completed using reference TRBV30 and TRBJ1-5, is SQTIHQWPATLVQPVGSPLSLECTVEGTSNPNLYWYRQAAGRGLQLLFYSVGIGQISSEVPQNLSASRPQDRQFILSSKKLLLSDSGFYLCAWSDRVDQPQHFGDGTRLSIL.

The rearrangement links TRBV7-3 to TRBJ1-1; D might be TRBD1 (5 bases). Germline CDR1 reads SGHTA; CDR2 reads FQGTGA. The V gene lost 5 bases and the J gene lost 1 base, with 14 bases spanning the gap. This CDR3 contains 15 residues. The CDR3 protein is CASSPGGKANTEAFF. DNA of the CDR3: TGTGCCAGCAGCCCCGGGGGGAAGGCGAACACTGAAGCTTTCTTT. Looking up the rest from reference TRBV7-3 and TRBJ1-1 gives the full variable domain: GAGVSQTPSNKVTEKGKYVELRCDPISGHTALYWYRQSLGQGPEFLIYFQGTGAADDSGLPNDRFFAVRPEGSVSTLKIQRTERGDSAVYLCASSPGGKANTEAFFGQGTRLTVV.

The chain carries TRBV25-1 and TRBJ2-7, with D perhaps matching TRBD1 (6 bases). Trimming removed 5 bases from V and 4 bases from J, with 12 bases in between. The germline V gene has CDR1 MGHDK and CDR2 SYGVNS. The CDR3 is 13 residues long. Here the CDR3 reads CASSTRTAYEQYF. The CDR3 region has the DNA TGTGCCAGCAGTACCCGGACAGCTTACGAGCAGTACTTC.

This clone was picked up one time. The chain employs TRBV4-1 and TRBJ2-1, with 13 nucleotides matching TRBD2. V dropped 4 bases and J dropped 6; count of bases not matched to a gene: 3. This CDR3 has 15 amino acids. Germline V gene sequence: CDR1 MGHRA, CDR2 YSYEKL. In DNA, the CDR3 is TGCGCCAGCAGCCCTGGGACTAGCGGGGTCAATGAGCAGTTCTTC. Its translation: CASSPGTSGVNEQFF.